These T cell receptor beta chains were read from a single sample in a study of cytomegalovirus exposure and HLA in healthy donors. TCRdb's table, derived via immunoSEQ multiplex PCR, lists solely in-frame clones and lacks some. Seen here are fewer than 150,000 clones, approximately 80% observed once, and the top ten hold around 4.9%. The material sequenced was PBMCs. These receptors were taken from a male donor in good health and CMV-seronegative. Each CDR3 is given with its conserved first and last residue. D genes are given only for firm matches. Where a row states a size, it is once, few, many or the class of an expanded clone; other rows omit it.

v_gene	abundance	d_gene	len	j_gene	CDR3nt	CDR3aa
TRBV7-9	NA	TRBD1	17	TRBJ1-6	TGTTCCAGCAGCTTAGCCCGGGGACAGACTTATAATTCACCCCTCCACTTT	CSSSLARGQTYNSPLHF
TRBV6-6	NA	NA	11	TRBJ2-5	TGTGCCAGCAGCCCCCGGGAGACCCAGTACTTC	CASSPRETQYF
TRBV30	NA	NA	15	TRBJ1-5	TGTGCCTGGAGTCCCTTGGGGCAGGAAAATCAGCCCCAGCATTTT	CAWSPLGQENQPQHF
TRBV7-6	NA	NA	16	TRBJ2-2	TGTGCCAGCAGCGCCACCGGGACACAGAACACCGGGGAGCTGTTTTTT	CASSATGTQNTGELFF
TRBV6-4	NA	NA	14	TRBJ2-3	TGTGCCAGCAGTGAGCAGACTGGCACAGATACGCAGTATTTT	CASSEQTGTDTQYF
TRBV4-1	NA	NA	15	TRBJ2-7	TGCGCCAGCAGCCAAGATAGCGGCGGGGCCTACGAGCAGTACTTC	CASSQDSGGAYEQYF
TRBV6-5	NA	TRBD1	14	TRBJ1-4	TGTGCCAGCAGTACCTACAGGGGGTATGAAAAACTGTTTTTT	CASSTYRGYEKLFF
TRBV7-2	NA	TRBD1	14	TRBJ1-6	TGTGCCAGCAGCTCCGGGACAGGGGGTTCACCCCTCCACTTT	CASSSGTGGSPLHF
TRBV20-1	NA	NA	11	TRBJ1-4	TGCAGTGCTAGCAGGCTCGAAAAACTGTTTTTT	CSASRLEKLFF
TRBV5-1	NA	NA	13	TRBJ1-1	TGCGCCAGCAGCTCCCGGGGGGAGACTGGAGCTTTCTTT	CASSSRGETGAFF
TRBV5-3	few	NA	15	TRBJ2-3	TGTGCCAGAAGCTTGGGGGGCCCTCCCACAGATACGCAGTATTTT	CARSLGGPPTDTQYF
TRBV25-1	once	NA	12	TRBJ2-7	TGTGCCAGCAGTGGAGGGACTCGCGAGCAGTACTTC	CASSGGTREQYF
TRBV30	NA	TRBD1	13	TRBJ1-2	TGTGCCTGGACGCGGGACAGAGCTTATGGCTACACCTTC	CAWTRDRAYGYTF
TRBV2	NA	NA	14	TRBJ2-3	TGTGCCAGCAGGGGTACAGGGTGGACAGATACGCAGTATTTT	CASRGTGWTDTQYF
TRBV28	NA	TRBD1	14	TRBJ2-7	TGTGCCAGCATGAGGACAGGGAGTTCCTACGAGCAGTACTTC	CASMRTGSSYEQYF
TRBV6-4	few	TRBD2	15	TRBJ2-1	TGTGCCAGCAGTGACAATAGCGGGGGGGCCAATGAGCAGTTCTTC	CASSDNSGGANEQFF
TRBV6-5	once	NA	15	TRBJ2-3	TGTGCCAGCAGTTCCATCGGGACTCCCACAGATACGCAGTATTTT	CASSSIGTPTDTQYF
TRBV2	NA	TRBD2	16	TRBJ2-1	TGTGCCAGCAGTCGGCCCGAGCGGGGGCGGGGGAATGAGCAGTTCTTC	CASSRPERGRGNEQFF
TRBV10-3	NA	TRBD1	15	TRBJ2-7	TGTGCCATCAGTGAGCCGGGACAGGGTACCTACGAGCAGTACTTC	CAISEPGQGTYEQYF
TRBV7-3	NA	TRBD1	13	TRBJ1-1	TGTGCCAGCAGCTTAGAGGGGGCTGAAATAGCTTTCTTT	CASSLEGAEIAFF
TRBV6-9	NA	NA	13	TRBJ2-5	TGTGCCAGCAGTTACAGGGGCCAAGAGACCCAGTACTTC	CASSYRGQETQYF
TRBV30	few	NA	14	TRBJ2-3	TGTGCCTGGAGTGTCGGGACTAGCACAGATACGCAGTATTTT	CAWSVGTSTDTQYF
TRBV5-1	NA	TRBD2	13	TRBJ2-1	TGCGCCAGCAGCCGGACCGTAGCGGGGAGAATGTTCTTC	CASSRTVAGRMFF
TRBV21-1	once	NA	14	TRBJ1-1	TGTGCCAGCAGCAAGTCGACAGGGGAAACTGAAGCTTTCTTT	CASSKSTGETEAFF
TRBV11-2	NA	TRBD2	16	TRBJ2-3	TGTGCCAGCAGTTTCCTACTAGCGGGGGTCACAGATACGCAGTATTTT	CASSFLLAGVTDTQYF
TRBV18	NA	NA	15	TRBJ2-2	TGTGCCAGCTCTCTTGGCCCCCAGAACACCGGGGAGCTGTTTTTT	CASSLGPQNTGELFF
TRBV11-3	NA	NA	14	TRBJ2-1	TGTGCCAGCAGCTTAGGTTACAGGGTCGGTGAGCAGTTCTTC	CASSLGYRVGEQFF
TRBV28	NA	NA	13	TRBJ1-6	TGTGCCAGCATGGAGCAGGGTGGCTCACCCCTCCACTTT	CASMEQGGSPLHF
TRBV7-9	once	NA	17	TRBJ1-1	TGTGCCAGCAGCTCATCACTTCTTGGGGGCACGAACACTGAAGCTTTCTTT	CASSSSLLGGTNTEAFF
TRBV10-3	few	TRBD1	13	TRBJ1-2	TGTGCCATCACCGACAGGGCGGGCTATGGCTACACCTTC	CAITDRAGYGYTF
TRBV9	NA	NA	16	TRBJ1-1	TGTGCCAGCAGCGTAGCCGCGTCTCCTCAGGGGACTGAAGCTTTCTTT	CASSVAASPQGTEAFF
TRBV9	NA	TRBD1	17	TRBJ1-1	TGTGCTCGGACAGGGGGCATCACCCTACGCCCCCTCGAGGGGGCTTTCTTT	CARTGGITLRPLEGAFF
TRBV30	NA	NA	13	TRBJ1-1	TGTGCCTTAACCATGACAGAGAACACTGAAGCTTTCTTT	CALTMTENTEAFF
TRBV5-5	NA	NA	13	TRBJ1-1	TGTGCCAGCAGCTTGCGTCCGAACACTGAAGCTTTCTTT	CASSLRPNTEAFF
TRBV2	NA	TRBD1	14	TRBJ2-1	TGTGCCAGCAAGAGGGGGCTAGCAGGTAATGAGCAGTTCTTC	CASKRGLAGNEQFF
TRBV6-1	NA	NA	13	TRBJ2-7	TGTGCCAGCAGTGGCCCAGTATCCTACGAGCAGTACTTC	CASSGPVSYEQYF
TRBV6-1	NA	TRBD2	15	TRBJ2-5	TGTGCCAGCAGTGATGGTAGTTCGGGGGGGGAGACCCAGTACTTC	CASSDGSSGGETQYF
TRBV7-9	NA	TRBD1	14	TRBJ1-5	TGTGCCAGCAGCCTGGGGACAGGTAATCAGCCCCAGCATTTT	CASSLGTGNQPQHF
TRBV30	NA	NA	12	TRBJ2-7	TGTGCCTGGAGCCCACAGGGAAACGAGCAGTACTTC	CAWSPQGNEQYF
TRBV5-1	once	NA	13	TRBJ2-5	TGCGCCAGCAGCTTGGCCCAGGAAGAGACCCAGTACTTC	CASSLAQEETQYF
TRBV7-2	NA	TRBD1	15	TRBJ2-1	TGTGCCAGCAGCCACACAGGGGTTCTGTACAATGAGCAGTTCTTC	CASSHTGVLYNEQFF
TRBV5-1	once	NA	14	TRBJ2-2	TGCGCCAGCAGCTCTTCAGCGAACACCGGGGAGCTGTTTTTT	CASSSSANTGELFF
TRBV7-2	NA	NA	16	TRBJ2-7	TGTGCCAGCAGCTTAGTTGGACAGCGTAGCTCCTACGAGCAGTACTTC	CASSLVGQRSSYEQYF
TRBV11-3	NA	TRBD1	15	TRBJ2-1	TGTGCCAGCAGCTTTGAGGGGGCTGCGTACAATGAGCAGTTCTTC	CASSFEGAAYNEQFF
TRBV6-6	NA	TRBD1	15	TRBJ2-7	TGTGCCAGCAGAAGAGACAGGGGCTCGTCTTACGAGCAGTACTTC	CASRRDRGSSYEQYF
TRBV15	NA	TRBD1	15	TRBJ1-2	TGTGCCACCAGCGGCAGACAGGGGCGGCTCTATGGCTACACCTTC	CATSGRQGRLYGYTF
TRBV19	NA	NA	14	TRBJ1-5	TGTGCCAGCCGGACAGTCAATAGCAATCAGCCCCAGCATTTT	CASRTVNSNQPQHF
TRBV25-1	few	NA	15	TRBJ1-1	TGTGCCAGCATTGACCCACGGGGGGCCAGCACTGAAGCTTTCTTT	CASIDPRGASTEAFF
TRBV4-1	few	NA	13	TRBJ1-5	TGCGCCAGCAGCCAAGGACAGTGGCAGCCCCAGCATTTT	CASSQGQWQPQHF
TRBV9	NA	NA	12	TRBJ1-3	TGTGCCAGCAGCGAGGAGGGAAACACCATATATTTT	CASSEEGNTIYF
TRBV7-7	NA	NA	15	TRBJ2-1	TGTGCTAGCAGCTTAGGGCAGGGAAATTACAATGAGCAGTTCTTC	CASSLGQGNYNEQFF
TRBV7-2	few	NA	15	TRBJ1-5	TGTGCCAGCAGCACTAGCGCCGTCCCCAATCAGCCCCAGCATTTT	CASSTSAVPNQPQHF
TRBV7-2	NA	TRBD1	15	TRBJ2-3	TGTGCCAGCAGCTCGGACAGGGGGAGCGTCGGTACGCAGTATTTT	CASSSDRGSVGTQYF